One sample yielded the 29 T cell receptor beta chains listed below, sequenced in a study of OX40 agonist ivuxolimab in advanced cancers. Libraries were constructed by the immunoSEQ multiplex PCR assay. In TCRdb, the immuneACCESS table is reduced to in-frame sequences with V and J assigned. These tables do not hold every clone; where another copy was compared, an unresolved V gene accounts for under half, and the others remain unexplained. Present in this sample are about 84,000 clones, 75% to 90% of which were seen just once. About 2.5% of the sample goes to the ten largest clones. The sample in question was CD4+ or CD8+ T cells sorted from blood, obtained in a trial of the OX40 agonist ivuxolimab. The receptor set was obtained from an adult with an advanced solid tumor such as melanoma, head and neck, liver or kidney cancer.

The sample holds one count of this clone. The chain is built from TRBV18 and TRBJ1-6; 9 nucleotides align to TRBD1. The CDR3 runs to 16 residues. Trimming took 3 bases from V and 7 from J; bases not matched to a gene: 7. Germline V gives CDR1 KGHSH, CDR2 LQKENI. CDR3 loop: CASSPLRGQGNSPLHF. Here the CDR3 DNA reads TGTGCCAGCTCACCCCTCAGGGGACAGGGAAATTCACCCCTCCACTTT.

This chain joins TRBV27 and TRBJ2-2; 9 positions match TRBD2. V trimming: 6 bases; J trimming: 4 bases; junction bases outside the gene matches: 6. Germline CDR1 and CDR2: MNHEY and SMNVEV (reference sequence). The CDR3 is 15 amino acids. In DNA form, the CDR3 reads TGTGCCAGCAGAGGAGCGGGGGGAGGCACCGGGGAGCTGTTTTTT. This encodes CASRGAGGGTGELFF.

The V gene is TRBV19, the J gene TRBJ1-5; maybe TRBD1 (5 bases). Germline assignment: CDR1 LNHDA and CDR2 SQIVND (reference sequence). The CDR3 has 14 residues. V gave up 3 bases and J gave up 7 bases, with 13 bases separating them. The CDR3 loop reads CASSIPRGDQPQHF. The CDR3 DNA is TGTGCCAGTAGTATTCCGAGGGGAGACCAGCCCCAGCATTTT.

V is TRBV11-2 and J is TRBJ2-3; D gene unclear. Germline values: CDR1 SGHAT, CDR2 FQNNGV. This CDR3 spans 18 amino acids. V lost 1 base, J lost 2 bases, and 19 bases lay in between. CDR3 loop: CASSLGGNTGLLTDTQYF. Here the CDR3 DNA reads TGTGCCAGCAGCTTAGGGGGAAACACCGGGCTCCTCACAGATACGCAGTATTTT.

The chain joins TRBV10-3 to TRBJ1-2, with D possibly matching TRBD1 (6 bases). V lost 0 bases and J lost 4, with 18 bases in between. The germline V gene has CDR1 ENHRY and CDR2 SYGVKD. This CDR3 is 17 amino acids long. The CDR3 nucleotides read TGTGCCATCAGTGAGTCGGACCTCGGGGGGGGGCCCTATGGCTACACCTTC. Amino acid sequence: CAISESDLGGGPYGYTF.

About this clone itself: This is likely a read error, given that the CDR3 carries no conserved phenylalanine or tryptophan at its end. The chain has TRBV27 and TRBJ1-6, with a possible D match to TRBD1 (5 bases). This CDR3 region has 15 residues. Germline V CDR1 and CDR2: MNHEY, SMNVEV (reference sequence). The ends were cut back, 2 bases at V and 7 bases at J, with 12 bases in the middle. The CDR3 reads CASSLGPGRNSPLHL. The CDR3 DNA reads TGTGCCAGCAGTTTAGGACCGGGACGGAATTCACCCCTCCACCTT.

V gene TRBV28 combines with J gene TRBJ2-3, with 7 bases that match TRBD2. Germline assignment: CDR1 MDHEN and CDR2 SYDVKM. J was trimmed by 4 bases and V by 6 bases; bases with no gene match: 10. This CDR3 spans 15 amino acids. CDR3 loop: CASRYSWRGSDTQYF. The DNA of the CDR3 is TGTGCCAGCAGGTATTCCTGGCGGGGGTCAGATACGCAGTATTTT.

The V call is TRBV11-2, the J call TRBJ2-2; D unresolved. Germline V CDR1 and CDR2: SGHAT, FQNNGV. The CDR3 is 15 amino acids. V lost 0 bases to trimming and J lost 7 bases, with 12 bases between them. The CDR3, as DNA: TGTGCCAGCAGCTTAGATCGATACCCAGACGGGGAGCTGTTTTTT. Translated: CASSLDRYPDGELFF.

The chain carries TRBV4-3 and TRBJ2-1; 7 positions agree with TRBD1. The germline CDR1 and CDR2 sequences are LGHNA and YSLEER. Losses at the gene ends were 3 bases for V and 3 bases for J; bases not matched to a gene: 8. The CDR3 spans 16 residues. The CDR3 DNA follows: TGCGCCAGCAGCCACGCGACAGGGAGTAACTACAATGAGCAGTTCTTC. This gives the protein CASSHATGSNYNEQFF.

This chain connects TRBV30 to TRBJ2-5; D is unresolved. CDR1 is GTSNPN, CDR2 SVGIG, per germline (reference sequence). Deletions cut 2 bases from V and 3 bases from J, with 4 bases between. The CDR3 length is 11 residues. The CDR3 region has the DNA TGTGCCTGGAGTCACAAAGAGACCCAGTACTTC. Translated: CAWSHKETQYF.

This sequence joins TRBV7-2 and TRBJ2-3; no clear D gene. Deletions cut 10 bases from V and 4 bases from J, with 15 bases between. Germline CDR1 reads SGHTA; CDR2 reads FQGNSA. The CDR3 contains 13 residues. CDR3 residues: CANRLLPPDTQYF. The CDR3 DNA reads as TGTGCCAACCGCCTTTTACCCCCAGATACGCAGTATTTT. Based on the CDR3 plus reference TRBV7-2 and TRBJ2-3, the full variable domain is GAGVSQSPSNKVTEKGKDVELRCDPISGHTALYWYRQSLGQGLEFLIYFQGNSAPDKSGLPSDRFSAERTGGSVSTLTIQRTQQEDSAVYLCANRLLPPDTQYFGPGTRLTVL.

This chain uses TRBV11-2 with TRBJ1-1; tentatively, D is TRBD1 (6 bases). The length of the CDR3 is 15 residues. CDR1 SGHAT and CDR2 FQNNGV come from the germline V gene. V was cut by 1 base and J by 6 bases, with 15 bases left in between. CDR3 sequence: CASSLGAGKGAEAFF. CDR3 sequence (DNA): TGTGCCAGCAGCTTAGGGGCAGGGAAGGGGGCTGAAGCTTTCTTT.

The chain is built from TRBV30 and TRBJ1-4, with D hard to call. Per the germline V gene, CDR1 is GTSNPN and CDR2 is SVGIG (reference sequence). The CDR3 covers 13 residues. Trimming removed 5 bases from V and 4 bases from J, with 11 bases in between. The CDR3 DNA is TGTGCCTGGGAAAGACGGCGTAATGAAAAACTGTTTTTT. Its translation: CAWERRRNEKLFF.

The gene calls are TRBV25-1 and TRBJ2-3; D is perhaps TRBD2 (6 bases). CDR1 and CDR2 (germline): MGHDK, SYGVNS. Trimming removed 2 bases from V and 3 bases from J, with 12 bases in between. The CDR3 totals 15 residues. Here the CDR3 reads CASSEGGGWTDTQYF. The CDR3 DNA follows: TGTGCCAGCAGTGAAGGAGGAGGGTGGACAGATACGCAGTATTTT.

The chain employs TRBV6-5 and TRBJ1-6; a weak D match, TRBD1 (5 bases). Trimming removed 8 bases from V and 0 bases from J, with 11 bases in between. The CDR3 has 15 residues. CDR1 and CDR2 from the germline V gene are MNHEY and SVGAGI. The CDR3 bases are TGTGCCAGCTCAAAGCAGGGCTCCTATAATTCACCCCTCCACTTT. Translating gives CASSKQGSYNSPLHF.

This sequence joins TRBV7-3 and TRBJ2-2; D gene ambiguous. The CDR3 is 13 residues long. Looked up from germline, CDR1 is SGHTA and CDR2 is FQGTGA. Trimming pared 5 bases from V and 5 bases from J, leaving 9 bases between. The CDR3 DNA is TGTGCCAGCAGCCCTCAACAGACCGGGGAGCTGTTTTTT. Translation: CASSPQQTGELFF.

The J gene is TRBJ1-2, the V gene TRBV18; D is perhaps TRBD1 (6 bases). The germline gives CDR1 KGHSH, CDR2 LQKENI. Between the trimmed V and J ends, which lost 4 bases and 2 bases, there was a span of 14 bases. CDR3 length: 15 amino acids. This chain's CDR3 is CASSRDLGGNYGYTF. The CDR3 DNA is TGTGCCAGCTCACGGGACTTAGGGGGAAACTATGGCTACACCTTC.

This clone has only a few counts. The chain has TRBV11-3 and TRBJ2-3, with D perhaps TRBD1 (5 bases). This CDR3 is built from 15 residues. The V and J ends lost 1 base and 2 bases respectively, with 10 bases between them. Germline CDR1 is SGHNT and CDR2 is YENEEA. The chain's CDR3 is CASSLGQIDTDTQYF. The CDR3 bases are TGTGCCAGCAGCTTAGGACAGATAGACACAGATACGCAGTATTTT.

The chain joins TRBV5-5 to TRBJ1-1; tentatively, D is TRBD1 (5 bases). Germline values: CDR1 SGHKS, CDR2 YYEKEE (reference sequence). Trimming removed 3 bases from V and 0 bases from J, with 9 bases in between. CDR3 length: 14 residues. The CDR3 nucleotides are TGTGCCAGCAGCTCGACAGCGATGAACACTGAAGCTTTCTTT. It encodes CASSSTAMNTEAFF.

This chain uses TRBV4-2 with TRBJ2-7; D is perhaps TRBD2 (5 bases). Germline V gives CDR1 LGHNA, CDR2 YNFKEQ. Trimming took 2 bases from V and 0 from J, leaving 11 bases between them. This CDR3 region has 15 residues. The CDR3, as DNA: TGTGCCAGCAGCCAATCTAGACTAATCTCCTACGAGCAGTACTTC. This codes for CASSQSRLISYEQYF.

This clone was observed a few times. The chain carries TRBV7-2 and TRBJ1-2; a weak D match, TRBD1 (5 bases). Germline V gene sequence: CDR1 SGHTA, CDR2 FQGNSA. V was shortened by 1 base and J by 6 bases, with 9 bases between the two germline ends. This CDR3 comprises 13 residues. CDR3 nucleotide sequence: TGTGCCAGCAGCTTAGGGGCAGGGCATGGCTACACCTTC. Protein: CASSLGAGHGYTF.

This clone appeared once. The gene calls are TRBV4-3 and TRBJ2-2, with D unclear. This CDR3 comprises 13 residues. Germline loops: CDR1 LGHNA, CDR2 YSLEER. V was clipped by 1 base and J by 7 bases, with 7 bases between them. The CDR3 nucleotides read TGCGCCAGCAGCCAAGGGTTAGGCGGGGAGCTGTTTTTT. It translates to CASSQGLGGELFF.

The CDR3 DNA reads as TGTGCCAGTAGTATAACCCCAGGCCAGGGCCTTTACATTCAGTACTTC. This gives the protein CASSITPGQGLYIQYF. V is TRBV19 and J is TRBJ2-4; D possibly corresponds to TRBD1 (5 bases). The CDR3 extends over 16 amino acids. Germline lookup yields CDR1 LNHDA and CDR2 SQIVND (reference sequence). V was shortened by 2 bases and J by 8 bases, with 19 bases between the two germline ends.

This sequence joins TRBV10-3 and TRBJ2-1, with 9 positions matching TRBD2. The CDR3 totals 15 residues. V lost 0 bases to trimming and J lost 5 bases; unmatched junction nucleotides: 2. Germline assignment: CDR1 ENHRY and CDR2 SYGVKD. Written as DNA, the CDR3 is TGTGCCATCAGTGAGTCGACTAGCGGAGACAATGAGCAGTTCTTC. It encodes CAISESTSGDNEQFF.

CDR3 sequence: CASSSRPSYEGTSGGLSYNEQFF. The CDR3 DNA reads as TGTGCCAGCAGCTCCCGGCCCTCATACGAGGGGACTAGCGGGGGACTCTCCTACAATGAGCAGTTCTTC. V usage is TRBV13 and J usage is TRBJ2-1, with 14 positions matching TRBD2. This CDR3 has 23 residues. V lost 4 bases and J lost 0; bases outside the gene matches: 20. The germline V gene has CDR1 PRHDT and CDR2 FYEKMQ (reference sequence).

The V call is TRBV7-6, the J call TRBJ1-1, with D perhaps matching TRBD1 (5 bases). The CDR3 is 13 residues long. In germline, CDR1 is SGHVS, CDR2 FNYEAQ. V gave up 1 base and J gave up 11 bases, with 14 bases separating them. The CDR3 region has the DNA TGTGCCAGCAGCTTAGAGGTTGGGGCGGAGGCTTTCTTT. Its translation is CASSLEVGAEAFF.

The sample holds a few counts of this clone. The genes are TRBV7-2 and TRBJ2-7; 7 nucleotides agree with TRBD1. V shed 3 bases and J 2 bases; nucleotides not matched to a gene: 4. The CDR3 contains 14 residues. CDR1 and CDR2 from the germline V gene are SGHTA and FQGNSA. In nucleotides, the CDR3 is TGTGCCAGCAGCTTTAGGGACAGCCCCTACGAGCAGTACTTC. It encodes CASSFRDSPYEQYF.

The V and J genes are TRBV11-3 and TRBJ2-3; a possible D gene is TRBD2 (5 bases). V lost 5 bases, J lost 2 bases, and 11 bases lay in between. This CDR3 is 14 amino acids long. CDR1 is SGHNT, CDR2 YENEEA, per germline. The DNA of the CDR3 is TGTGCCAGCAGCCCTAGGGAGACCACAGATACGCAGTATTTT. Protein product: CASSPRETTDTQYF.

The J gene is TRBJ1-1, the V gene TRBV14; D gene uncertain. CDR1 SGHDN and CDR2 FVKESK come from the germline V gene. This CDR3 contains 13 residues. V was pared by 1 base and J by 9 bases, with 12 bases between. CDR3 nucleotide sequence: TGTGCCAGCAGCCAAGGGTTGAATACAAAAGCTTTCTTT. Encoded protein: CASSQGLNTKAFF.